This entry describes one TCR beta chain. Using immunoSEQ multiplex PCR, the repertoire was profiled, and TCRdb retains in-frame clones only, with some absent. The data show fewer than 200,000 clones, over 70% seen once. The CDR3 spans 14 residues. Trimming left V 6 bases short and J 4 bases short, with 14 bases between. From germline, CDR1 is ENHRY and CDR2 SYGVKD. The data belong to a study of blood T cell repertoires in COVID-19. Specimen: peripheral blood. The clonotype originates from a man in his 70s with acute or convalescent COVID-19. The rearrangement links TRBV10-3 to TRBJ2-3; tentatively, D is TRBD1 (6 bases). The CDR3 region is CAIRDNREADTQYF. In DNA form, the CDR3 reads TGTGCCATCAGAGACAACAGGGAAGCAGATACGCAGTATTTT.